This TCR beta chain was sequenced in a study of sequential checkpoint blockade in melanoma. Study-level background: TCRβ was sequenced from DNA of 90 to 95 pretreatment tumors. Matched biopsies came pretreatment and at week 13 for 20 to 25 patients. Study observations and caveats: Patients with week-13 increases in T-cell fraction and clonality benefited about 30 times more often.

Treatment of the sample: randomized to nivolumab then ipilimumab (arm A) or the reverse (arm B). None of the patients previously received DNA-damaging chemotherapy. Only in-frame clones appear in the TCRdb table, and some are missing; sequencing was by immunoSEQ multiplex PCR. Of about 4,000 clones in the sample, over 15% were seen once. Note on this clone: The antigen is unknown.

The clonotype comes from a human patient with melanoma. Some clones in this sample may be carry-over from other donors' samples. The sequences come from tumor tissue (inferred from file names), collected from a patient given nivolumab and ipilimumab in sequence.

In DNA, the CDR3 is TGTGCCAGCAGTACGGGACAACTCTATGGCTACACCTTC. Its protein product is CASSTGQLYGYTF. This chain joins TRBV9 and TRBJ1-2, with D perhaps matching TRBD1 (6 bases). V was cut by 5 bases and J by 4 bases, with 12 bases left in between. The CDR3 spans 13 residues. Per the germline V gene, CDR1 is SGDLS and CDR2 is YYNGEE. The full variable domain, with the rest looked up from reference TRBV9 and TRBJ1-2, is DSGVTQTPKHLITATGQRVTLRCSPRSGDLSVYWYQQSLDQGLQFLIQYYNGEERAKGNILERFSAQQFPDLHSELNLSSLELGDSALYFCASSTGQLYGYTFGSGTRLTVV.